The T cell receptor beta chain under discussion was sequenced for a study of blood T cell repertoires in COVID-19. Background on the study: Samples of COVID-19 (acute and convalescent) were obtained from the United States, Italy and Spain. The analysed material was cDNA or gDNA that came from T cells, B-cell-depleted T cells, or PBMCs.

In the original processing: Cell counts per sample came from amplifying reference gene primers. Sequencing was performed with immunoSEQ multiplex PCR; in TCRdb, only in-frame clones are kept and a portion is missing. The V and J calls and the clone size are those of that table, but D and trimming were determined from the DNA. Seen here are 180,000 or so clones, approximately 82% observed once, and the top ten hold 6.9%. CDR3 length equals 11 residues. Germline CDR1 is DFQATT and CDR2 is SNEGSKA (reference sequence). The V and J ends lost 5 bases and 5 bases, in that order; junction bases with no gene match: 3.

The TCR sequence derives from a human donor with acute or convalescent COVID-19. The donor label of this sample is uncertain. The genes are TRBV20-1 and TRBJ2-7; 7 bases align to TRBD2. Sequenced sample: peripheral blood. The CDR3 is CSAARGDEQYF. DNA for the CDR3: TGCAGTGCTGCCCGGGGGGACGAGCAGTACTTC.